This T cell receptor (beta chain) was identified in a study of human T cells and chemical hapten exposure. Study as a whole: Throughout the approximately 24-week study, diphenylcyclopropenone was applied weekly to the patients' scalps.

Via MiXCR, TCRdb re-called the RACE reads, giving one row per CDR3 protein. The table includes under 60,000 distinct CDR3 sequences, approximately 9.7% detected once. Sample time point: pre-sensitization, week 0. The treatment here: therapeutic diphenylcyclopropenone sensitization with weekly scalp DPC. The authors extracted total RNA from unfractionated whole blood. This clonotype was seen at least ten times. V lost 6 bases and J lost 8, with 10 bases in between. This CDR3 contains 12 residues. The germline V gene has CDR1 MNHEY and CDR2 SVGEGT. This specimen was whole blood, taken in connection with sensitization to the hapten diphenylcyclopropenone (DPC). The clonotype was recovered from a woman in her twenties or thirties with alopecia areata. Some clones in this sample may be carry-over from other donors' samples. This rearrangement joins TRBV6-2 or TRBV6-3 to TRBJ1-4; no clear D. The CDR3 DNA sequence: TGTGCCAGCAGCCCGCGGAGAGAAAAACTGTTTTTT. Translated, it gives CASSPRREKLFF.